This entry is about one T cell receptor (beta chain). This clone's antigen is unknown. No per-base quality is available; no much larger clone lies one base away. The sample belongs to a study of blood T cells in healthy people across ages (dated by TCRdb to between 2014 and 2017). Concerning the study at large: In model experiments, template switching captured roughly one uniquely barcoded TCR beta cDNA molecule for every two T cells. Using deep sequencing normalized with unique cDNA molecular identifiers, the study measured how TCR beta repertoire diversity changes with age. Four age groups were formed from the donors: young (average roughly 15 years), middle-aged (just under 40), aged (about 62) and long-lived (less than 85). To avoid experimental bias, donors of different ages were distributed randomly across sequencing lanes. For two donors (one aged 18 to 29 and one aged 80 or older), the study analyzed two additional independent replicas of 1 million unique cDNA reads from the same blood draw. Results the study describes overall, beyond this receptor: As age increased, observed TCR beta diversity per million T cells dropped in a roughly linear way, and a significant reduction was already evident by age roughly 36. Donor CMV infection status was unknown, potentially confounding age-related changes in expanded clonotypes. Compared with the aged group, the long-lived group had more naive CD4+ T cells, fewer expanded clones and increased TCR diversity, suggesting age selection. Bulk unsorted PBMC profiling prevented conclusive comparison of naive and antigen-experienced compartments. There was a strong correlation between observed TCR beta diversity and the percentage of naive T cells measured by flow cytometry. Estimates of total diversity based on one million sequenced T cells were regarded as lower bounds and as underestimates.

Trimming removed 6 bases from V and 6 bases from J, leaving 13 bases between the germline ends. The CDR3 holds 13 amino acids from the cysteine to the phenylalanine. CDR3 DNA is the only sequence kept; it has 39 bases, read in frame from the first base. The germline V gene specifies MNHEY as CDR1 and SVGAGI as CDR2. Library preparation employed 5' RACE. The sample was run on an Illumina HiSeq 2500. A second PCR of roughly 7 to 12 cycles was run with a J-beta primer mix and a sample-barcoded 5' primer. A unique molecular identifier was introduced onto each TCR beta cDNA molecule by a template-switch 5' adaptor carrying 12 random nucleotides. At least 2.5 million CDR3-containing paired-end reads were obtained from each sample. First-strand cDNA was synthesized from all RNA with the Mint cDNA synthesis kit, primed by a TRBC-specific oligonucleotide. After uracil-DNA glycosylase treatment, a first 18-cycle PCR used universal primers M1SS and BC2_uni_R on all cDNA. Per the source publication's procedure: Normalization of each sample was performed by random selection of 1 million high-quality reads, each carrying a distinct molecular identifier. Instead of being binned into consensus sequences, reads that shared molecular identifiers were thrown out. MiTCR, set to a Q25 quality threshold and the strictest error-elimination algorithm, was used for CDR3 identification, clonotype clustering and error correction. A nonparametric unseen species model using Euler transformation provided a lower-bound estimate of total TCR beta diversity. TCRdb applied fastp at Q25 and MiXCR to the public reads, then kept only in-frame beta chains. For every CDR3 protein sequence, its rows merge into one entry that carries the most common genes and DNA. The V and J calls follow TCRdb's processing rather than the paper's. This sample lists more than 500,000 distinct CDR3 sequences; roughly 29% were detected once. Of the sample, around 18% is held by the ten largest clones.

Systemically healthy Caucasian individuals from Russia, 39 in total and aged roughly 6 to 100 years, were included as donors. Approximately 10 milliliters of peripheral blood were collected from each donor into EDTA-treated Vacutainer tubes. Ficoll-Paque density-gradient centrifugation was used to isolate PBMCs, with at least 6.5 million obtained per sample. Total RNA was extracted from PBMCs with Trizol reagent, with at least 6 micrograms obtained per sample. For every donor, an aliquot of PBMCs went through flow cytometry to measure the percentages of naive CD45RAhigh/CD27high T cells. This TCR came from a woman aged 70 to 79 in good health. The rearranged segments are TRBV6-5 and TRBJ2-3; the D gene cannot be named for sure. Sequencing was performed on blood. The DNA is as follows: TGTGCCAGCAGAACCCAGTATTCCGATACGCAGTATTTT. Its protein reads: CASRTQYSDTQYF.